This entry features one T cell receptor (beta chain) sequence. Its antigen is still unknown. These data are taken from a study of type 1 regulatory T cells. Overall study context: T-allo10 is an in vitro-generated, Tr1-enriched CD4 T cell product specific for alloantigen. Study-wide findings and caveats: Tr1 cells had a more restricted TCR repertoire than non-Tr1 cells.

Germline lookup yields CDR1 MDHEN and CDR2 SYDVKM. CDR3 length: 13 residues. Losses at the gene ends were 5 bases for V and 10 bases for J; bases not matched to a gene: 7. One entry per CDR3 protein results from TCRdb running MiXCR on the reads. The table lists more than 60,000 distinct CDR3 sequences, roughly 50% of them singletons. The source of this sequence is a human donor in good health. This chain uses TRBV28 with TRBJ2-1; 8 bases fit TRBD1. Material: cultured non-Tr1 T cells, either the whole culture or a sorted T cell fraction (not recorded which). DNA for the CDR3: TGTGCCAGCAGTCGACAGGGGTGGCGCGAGCAGTTCTTC. The encoded protein is CASSRQGWREQFF.